Listed here are 30 T cell receptor beta chains from one sample, sequenced in a study of cytomegalovirus exposure and HLA in healthy donors (dated by TCRdb to 2016 to 2017). Libraries were constructed by the immunoSEQ multiplex PCR assay. The multiplex PCR relied on a mix of 60 forward primers for TCR Vbeta segments and 13 reverse primers for TCR Jbeta segments. TCRdb retrieved this table from immuneACCESS and kept in-frame rearrangements only. Not all clones are present; in checked studies, unresolved V genes account for under half, and no reason is known for the remainder. The sample table contains 57,000 or so clones; only one count was recorded for about 80% of them. The ten largest account for just over 50% of the sample. Material: PBMCs. These receptors came from a man aged 45-65 years in good health and CMV-seropositive.

The V and J genes are TRBV27 and TRBJ2-7; D is undetermined. Trimming removed 5 bases at V and 4 bases at J, with 21 bases between. This CDR3 comprises 16 residues. CDR1 MNHEY and CDR2 SMNVEV come from the germline V gene (reference sequence). Here the CDR3 DNA reads TGTGCCAGCAGTCGGGTAATTGGTGGTAGATCTTACGAGCAGTACTTC. It encodes CASSRVIGGRSYEQYF.

This chain links TRBV5-1 with TRBJ2-7; D might be TRBD2 (5 bases). There are 15 residues in the CDR3. Germline CDR1 and CDR2: SGHRS and YFSETQ. Between the trimmed V and J ends, which lost 0 bases and 2 bases, there was a span of 12 bases. CDR3 sequence: CASSLDAGLTYEQYF. The DNA of the CDR3 is TGCGCCAGCAGCTTGGATGCGGGTTTAACCTACGAGCAGTACTTC. The full variable domain, its missing parts supplied by reference TRBV5-1 and TRBJ2-7, is KAGVTQTPRYLIKTRGQQVTLSCSPISGHRSVSWYQQTPGQGLQFLFEYFSETQRNKGNFPGRFSGRQFSNSRSEMNVSTLELGDSALYLCASSLDAGLTYEQYFGPGTRLTVT.

This chain joins TRBV7-2 and TRBJ2-5; TRBD1 is a possible D gene (5 bases). The V and J ends lost 6 bases and 4 bases respectively, with 24 bases between them. CDR3 length: 17 amino acids. Per germline, CDR1 SGHTA and CDR2 FQGNSA. In DNA, the CDR3 is TGTGCCAGCAGACATGGCGCAGGGCAGATCTTAGGAGAGACCCAGTACTTC. Its translation is CASRHGAGQILGETQYF. Filled out from reference TRBV7-2 and TRBJ2-5, the complete variable domain reads GAGVSQSPSNKVTEKGKDVELRCDPISGHTALYWYRQSLGQGLEFLIYFQGNSAPDKSGLPSDRFSAERTGGSVSTLTIQRTQQEDSAVYLCASRHGAGQILGETQYFGPGTRLLVL.

This chain links TRBV6-5 with TRBJ2-7, with 9 nucleotides matching TRBD2. The CDR3 contains 14 residues. The germline gives CDR1 MNHEY, CDR2 SVGAGI. Trimming cost V 7 bases and J 5 bases; bases outside gene matches: 9. CDR3 loop: CASTPSGKGNEQYF. The CDR3, as DNA: TGTGCCAGCACGCCTAGCGGGAAAGGCAACGAGCAGTACTTC.

The chain couples TRBV9 to TRBJ2-1; 9 nucleotides line up with TRBD2. This CDR3 is built from 16 residues. The V segment lost 0 bases and the J segment 10 bases; nucleotides outside the gene matches: 11. Germline CDR1 is SGDLS and CDR2 is YYNGEE. Here the CDR3 DNA reads TGTGCCAGCAGCGTAGAAGGCGGGGGGGCCTTTAACGAGCAGTTCTTC. Protein product: CASSVEGGGAFNEQFF.

This chain uses TRBV7-2 with TRBJ1-2, with 9 positions matching TRBD1. The V segment lost 3 bases and the J segment 2 bases; nucleotides outside the gene matches: 4. The CDR3 contains 15 residues. Germline-derived CDR1 and CDR2 are SGHTA and FQGNSA. Here the CDR3 DNA reads TGTGCCAGCAGCTTCAGGACAGGGGCAAACTATGGCTACACCTTC. Protein sequence: CASSFRTGANYGYTF.

The rearrangement links TRBV19 to TRBJ2-5; TRBD2 might be the D (5 bases). The V and J ends lost 4 bases and 5 bases respectively, with 14 bases between them. Germline-derived CDR1 and CDR2 are LNHDA and SQIVND (reference sequence). The CDR3 loop spans 14 amino acids. This CDR3 reads CASSTQLVGETQYF. CDR3 nucleotides: TGTGCCAGTAGTACCCAACTAGTGGGGGAGACCCAGTACTTC. Full variable domain (remainder filled in from reference TRBV19 and TRBJ2-5): DGGITQSPKYLFRKEGQNVTLSCEQNLNHDAMYWYRQDPGQGLRLIYYSQIVNDFQKGDIAEGYSVSREKKESFPLTVTSAQKNPTAFYLCASSTQLVGETQYFGPGTRLLVL.

The rearrangement joins TRBV4-2 to TRBJ1-2; tentatively, D is TRBD1 (5 bases). The length of the CDR3 is 19 residues. Trimming stripped 2 bases from V and 1 base from J, with 23 bases between. The germline V gene encodes CDR1 LGHNA and CDR2 YNFKEQ. The CDR3 nucleotides are TGTGCCAGCAGCCAACATGAAAATATAGGACACCTTAATAACTATGGCTACACCTTC. Protein sequence: CASSQHENIGHLNNYGYTF.

The chain couples TRBV27 to TRBJ2-2, with D possibly being TRBD2 (5 bases). The V gene lost 6 bases and the J gene lost 5 bases, with 13 bases spanning the gap. The length of the CDR3 is 14 residues. The V gene's germline CDR1 is MNHEY and CDR2 SMNVEV (reference sequence). The CDR3 nucleotides are TGTGCCAGCAGCCCACTAGGTTCGACCGGGGAGCTGTTTTTT. This codes for CASSPLGSTGELFF.

The chain combines TRBV28 with TRBJ1-3; 7 positions agree with TRBD1. V lost 5 bases, J lost 1 base, and 5 bases stayed unmatched. CDR1 is MDHEN and CDR2 is SYDVKM in the germline V gene. There are 15 residues in the CDR3. The CDR3: CASSPGTASGNTIYF. The CDR3 DNA follows: TGTGCCAGCAGTCCCGGGACAGCATCTGGAAACACCATATATTTT.

The V call is TRBV28, the J call TRBJ1-1; 7 positions match TRBD1. Germline-derived CDR1 and CDR2 are MDHEN and SYDVKM. This CDR3 has 14 amino acids. V shed 6 bases, J shed 7 bases, and the junction held 11 bases outside the gene matches. The CDR3 loop reads CASSQNRGINEAFF. The CDR3 nucleotides read TGTGCCAGCAGCCAAAACAGGGGAATAAATGAAGCTTTCTTT. The full variable domain, in which reference TRBV28 and TRBJ1-1 provide the parts outside the CDR3, is DVKVTQSSRYLVKRTGEKVFLECVQDMDHENMFWYRQDPGLGLRLIYFSYDVKMKEKGDIPEGYSVSREKKERFSLILESASTNQTSMYLCASSQNRGINEAFFGQGTRLTVV.

V and J are TRBV13 and TRBJ2-7; 9 positions agree with TRBD1. V lost 10 bases and J lost 0; bases outside the gene matches: 7. CDR1 and CDR2 from the germline V gene are PRHDT and FYEKMQ (reference sequence). The length of the CDR3 is 14 residues. CDR3 bases: TGTGCCACCCGCCCGGGACAGGGCTCCTACGAGCAGTACTTC. This sequence encodes CATRPGQGSYEQYF.

The genes are TRBV7-9 and TRBJ1-2; D unresolved. Trimming shortened V by 1 base and J by 7 bases, and 13 bases separated the two germline ends. Looked up from germline, CDR1 is SEHNR and CDR2 is FQNEAQ (reference sequence). The CDR3 is made up of 14 amino acids. The CDR3: CASSLGGALGGYTF. The DNA of the CDR3 is TGTGCCAGCAGCTTAGGGGGAGCACTGGGTGGCTACACCTTC.

The chain recombines TRBV7-8 with TRBJ2-3, with a weak D call TRBD2 (5 bases). Germline V gene lookup returns CDR1 SGHVS and CDR2 FQNEAQ. V lost 5 bases, J lost 6 bases, and 18 bases lay in between. The CDR3 contains 15 residues. This chain's CDR3 is CASSPRDPTYDTQYF. The DNA for the CDR3 is TGTGCCAGCAGCCCCCGGGATCCTACCTATGATACGCAGTATTTT.

V gene TRBV27 combines with J gene TRBJ1-5; 10 bases are shared with TRBD1. This CDR3 contains 14 residues. Per the germline V gene, CDR1 is MNHEY and CDR2 is SMNVEV (reference sequence). The V gene end was trimmed by 6 bases and the J gene end by 5 bases; junction bases not matched to a gene: 4. The chain's CDR3 is CASRGTGAHQPQHF. DNA for the CDR3: TGTGCCAGCAGGGGGACAGGGGCTCATCAGCCCCAGCATTTT.

The CDR3 sequence is CASSYFQGGNTIYF. CDR3 sequence (DNA): TGTGCCAGCAGTTATTTCCAGGGCGGAAACACCATATATTTT. This sequence joins TRBV6-5 and TRBJ1-3, with D tentatively TRBD1 (5 bases). This CDR3 comprises 14 residues. CDR1 and CDR2 (germline): MNHEY, SVGAGI. V shed 3 bases and J shed 4 bases, with 10 bases lying between them.

V gene TRBV23-1 combines with J gene TRBJ1-1, with D tentatively TRBD1 (5 bases). TRBV23-1 is sorted into the ORF group, with uncertain function. The CDR3 loop spans 11 amino acids. V lost 10 bases, J lost 1 base, and 7 bases lay in between. CDR3 DNA sequence: TGCGCCATCCAGGGGAACACTGAAGCTTTCTTT. Translating it yields CAIQGNTEAFF.

With regard to this clone: Compared with germline, one end of the junction differs, possibly owing to a read error. The chain employs TRBV4-3 and TRBJ2-3, with 8 positions matching TRBD2. Germline V gives CDR1 LGHNA, CDR2 YSLEER. CDR3 length: 17 amino acids. In nucleotides, the CDR3 is TGCGGCAGCAGCCAACGTCTTCCGGGGGGGAGCACAGATACGCAGTATTTT. Translation gives CGSSQRLPGGSTDTQYF.

The chain links TRBV28 to TRBJ2-1, with TRBD2 matching over 7 bases. CDR1 and CDR2 (germline): MDHEN, SYDVKM. The CDR3 loop spans 16 amino acids. The junction had 11 bases not matched to a gene; V was cut back by 5 bases and J by 4 bases. CDR3 sequence: CASSPLFAGAYNEQFF. In DNA, the CDR3 is TGTGCCAGCAGTCCTCTTTTTGCGGGAGCGTACAATGAGCAGTTCTTC.

The chain carries TRBV28 and TRBJ2-1, with 8 bases fitting TRBD2. Germline V CDR1 and CDR2: MDHEN, SYDVKM. The length of the CDR3 is 16 residues. J was trimmed by 1 base and V by 8 bases; bases with no gene match: 10. The DNA for the CDR3 is TGTGCCAGCTTACAAAAAGCGGGAGAGTCCTACAATGAGCAGTTCTTC. Translation: CASLQKAGESYNEQFF.

The gene calls are TRBV9 and TRBJ2-1; 8 bases are shared with TRBD2. The CDR3 totals 15 residues. The trim removed 1 base at V and 10 bases at J, leaving 10 bases unmatched. Looked up from germline, CDR1 is SGDLS and CDR2 is YYNGEE. The CDR3: CASSVISSGLGEQFF. CDR3 nucleotide sequence: TGTGCCAGCAGCGTAATATCTAGCGGGTTGGGCGAGCAGTTCTTC.

V gene TRBV5-5 combines with J gene TRBJ1-1, with no clear D. The CDR3 totals 13 residues. With 0 bases removed from V and 12 bases from J, the gap between germline ends came to 15 bases. Germline CDR1 reads SGHKS; CDR2 reads YYEKEE (reference sequence). Written as DNA, the CDR3 is TGTGCCAGCAGCTTGGGGGCAGACGGAAGGACTTTCTTT. It translates to CASSLGADGRTFF.

The rearrangement links TRBV2 to TRBJ2-7, with 11 bases fitting TRBD1. Germline loops: CDR1 SNHLY, CDR2 FYNNEI. The CDR3 consists of 13 residues. V lost 6 bases and J lost 5; bases outside the gene matches: 3. CDR3 DNA: TGTGCCAGCAGAGGACAGGGGGCCCACGAGCAGTACTTC. Translation: CASRGQGAHEQYF.

The CDR3, as DNA: TGTGCCAGCACCAGTGCGGGTTATAACTATGGCTACACCTTC. Its translation is CASTSAGYNYGYTF. The chain uses TRBV2 and TRBJ1-2, with unresolved D. Germline V CDR1 and CDR2: SNHLY, FYNNEI. The V gene lost 7 bases and the J gene lost 1 base, with 13 bases spanning the gap. This CDR3 spans 14 amino acids.

The J gene is TRBJ1-1, the V gene TRBV5-1, with a possible D match to TRBD1 (6 bases). Germline V lookup: CDR1 SGHRS, CDR2 YFSETQ. This CDR3 has 15 amino acids. The ends were cut back, 6 bases at V and 4 bases at J, with 19 bases in the middle. CDR3 in DNA: TGCGCCAGCACCTCGAACGGGGGGCTAGGCACTGAAGCTTTCTTT. The encoded protein is CASTSNGGLGTEAFF.

The rearrangement joins TRBV5-1 to TRBJ2-7; TRBD2 matches 8 bases. J lost 2 bases, V lost 4 bases, and 5 bases had no gene match. This CDR3 contains 14 residues. Germline CDR1 is SGHRS and CDR2 is YFSETQ. The CDR3 nucleotides read TGCGCCAGCAGCCAAACTAGCGGCCCCTACGAGCAGTACTTC. As protein: CASSQTSGPYEQYF. Complete variable domain (other parts from reference TRBV5-1 and TRBJ2-7): KAGVTQTPRYLIKTRGQQVTLSCSPISGHRSVSWYQQTPGQGLQFLFEYFSETQRNKGNFPGRFSGRQFSNSRSEMNVSTLELGDSALYLCASSQTSGPYEQYFGPGTRLTVT.

This chain uses TRBV19 with TRBJ1-6; no clear D. Trimming removed 6 bases from V and 10 bases from J, with 10 bases in between. This CDR3 is 12 amino acids long. Looked up from germline, CDR1 is LNHDA and CDR2 is SQIVND (reference sequence). In nucleotides, the CDR3 is TGTGCCAGTAGCCATCGGGGATCACCCCTCCACTTT. This sequence encodes CASSHRGSPLHF.

V gene TRBV7-8 combines with J gene TRBJ1-5; 8 bases map to TRBD1. CDR1 is SGHVS and CDR2 is FQNEAQ in the germline V gene. After removal of 5 bases from V and 5 bases from J, the junction contained 5 bases not matched to a gene. The CDR3 extends over 14 amino acids. The CDR3 is CASSPAGGDQPQHF. The CDR3, as DNA: TGTGCCAGCAGCCCGGCAGGGGGCGATCAGCCCCAGCATTTT.

The chain joins TRBV7-9 to TRBJ2-5; 9 nucleotides line up with TRBD1. CDR1 and CDR2 (germline): SEHNR, FQNEAQ (reference sequence). The CDR3 contains 13 residues. Trimming cost V 4 bases and J 5 bases; bases outside gene matches: 2. Here the CDR3 reads CASSYDRGETQYF. CDR3 nucleotide sequence: TGTGCCAGCAGCTACGACAGGGGGGAGACCCAGTACTTC.

The chain joins TRBV6-5 to TRBJ2-5; TRBD1 matches at 7 bases. Trimming at V came to 5 bases and at J to 5 bases, leaving 8 bases not matched to a gene. CDR3 length: 14 amino acids. Germline CDR1 reads MNHEY; CDR2 reads SVGAGI. The CDR3 DNA sequence: TGTGCCAGCAGTGAACACAGGGGCGGCGAGACCCAGTACTTC. It encodes CASSEHRGGETQYF.